This T cell receptor (beta chain) was sequenced during a study of blood T cell repertoires in COVID-19. Study-level background: Some COVID-19 samples were acute and others convalescent; all came from the United States, Italy and Spain. Sources were T cells, B-cell-depleted T cells, or PBMCs; the material itself was cDNA or gDNA.

Original methodology: From reference gene primer amplification, estimates of nucleated cell counts were derived. Only in-frame clones appear in the TCRdb table, and some are missing; sequencing was by immunoSEQ multiplex PCR. Clonal size and the V and J genes are those of that table, whereas D and trimming came from the DNA. The profile covers around 270,000 clones, with about 89% appearing a single time and 4.6% taken by the ten largest. V trimming: 3 bases; J trimming: 3 bases; junction bases outside the gene matches: 6. This CDR3 contains 14 residues. The germline V gene has CDR1 GTSNPN and CDR2 SVGIG (reference sequence).

The sample was peripheral blood. The origin of this receptor is a man aged 35 to 55 with acute or convalescent COVID-19. The gene calls are TRBV30 and TRBJ2-3, with TRBD2 matching over 7 bases. CDR3 loop: CAWRGLAETDTQYF. The CDR3 DNA sequence: TGTGCCTGGAGGGGTCTAGCGGAAACAGATACGCAGTATTTT.